A selection of T cell receptor beta chains follows, all from one sample in a study of T cells after posttransplantation cyclophosphamide. Clones were read by immunoSEQ multiplex PCR, and TCRdb kept only the in-frame ones, dropping some. The sample has about 5,000 clones, approximately 2% seen once; the top ten hold around 28%. This sample comprised PBMCs, obtained almost 250 days after a stem cell transplant with posttransplant cyclophosphamide. These receptor sequences come from a young adult male patient who received an allogeneic stem cell transplant from a related donor, was CMV-positive, and had no GVHD. The graft donor may have contributed some T cells. Each CDR3 is given with its conserved first and last residue. The order of the fields is clone size, D gene, J gene, V gene, CDR3 DNA, CDR3 protein. The D gene is left open where the match is weak. The size of a clone is reported for some rows only, either as once, few or many, or as a class for expanded clones.

clone size: -
D gene: TRBD2
J gene: TRBJ2-7
V gene: TRBV30
CDR3 DNA: TGTGCCTGGAGTGTCGGTAGCGGGATCTACTACGAGCAGTACTTC
CDR3 protein: CAWSVGSGIYYEQYF

clone size: -
D gene: -
J gene: TRBJ2-2
V gene: TRBV19
CDR3 DNA: TGTGCCAGTAGTTCACAGGGAAGCGCCGGGGAGCTGTTTTTT
CDR3 protein: CASSSQGSAGELFF

clone size: few
D gene: TRBD2
J gene: TRBJ2-7
V gene: TRBV6-6
CDR3 DNA: TGTGCCAGCTCGGGGGGTAGCGGGAGAGGTGTTTACGAGCAGTACTTC
CDR3 protein: CASSGGSGRGVYEQYF

clone size: -
D gene: TRBD1
J gene: TRBJ1-4
V gene: TRBV5-6
CDR3 DNA: TGTGCCAGCAGCTTGCACCTCGGGACAGGGCGGGAAAAACTGTTTTTT
CDR3 protein: CASSLHLGTGREKLFF

clone size: few
D gene: -
J gene: TRBJ1-4
V gene: TRBV4-1
CDR3 DNA: TGCGCCAGCAGCCGAAGGACAGCCGACCTGGGAACTAATGAAAAACTGTTTTTT
CDR3 protein: CASSRRTADLGTNEKLFF

clone size: -
D gene: -
J gene: TRBJ1-1
V gene: TRBV5-1
CDR3 DNA: TGCGCCAGCAGCTTGGGATCAGGGAACACTGAAGCTTTCTTT
CDR3 protein: CASSLGSGNTEAFF

clone size: few
D gene: TRBD2
J gene: TRBJ2-1
V gene: TRBV28
CDR3 DNA: TGTGCCAGCAGGGCTCCGGGACTAGCGGGAAGCTCCTACAATGAGCAGTTCTTC
CDR3 protein: CASRAPGLAGSSYNEQFF

clone size: few
D gene: -
J gene: TRBJ1-5
V gene: TRBV11-2
CDR3 DNA: TGTGCCAGCAGCTTAAGACAGAATCAGCCCCAGCATTTT
CDR3 protein: CASSLRQNQPQHF

clone size: -
D gene: -
J gene: TRBJ2-2
V gene: TRBV19
CDR3 DNA: TGTGCCAGCACTGACAGAGAAAACACCGGGGAGCTGTTTTTT
CDR3 protein: CASTDRENTGELFF

clone size: -
D gene: TRBD1
J gene: TRBJ2-3
V gene: TRBV7-2
CDR3 DNA: TGTGCCAGCAGCCCCGGTGGGACAGGCGGATCAGATACGCAGTATTTT
CDR3 protein: CASSPGGTGGSDTQYF

clone size: -
D gene: -
J gene: TRBJ2-7
V gene: TRBV5-4
CDR3 DNA: TGTGCCAGCAGCTTGAGTCAGGGTCCCTACGAGCAGTACTTC
CDR3 protein: CASSLSQGPYEQYF

clone size: -
D gene: TRBD2
J gene: TRBJ2-5
V gene: TRBV18
CDR3 DNA: TGTGCCAGCTCACCTGGGACTAGCGGGAAAGAGACCCAGTACTTC
CDR3 protein: CASSPGTSGKETQYF

clone size: -
D gene: -
J gene: TRBJ2-7
V gene: TRBV28
CDR3 DNA: TGTGCCAGCAGAATAGCGGATGGTATATACGAGCAGTACTTC
CDR3 protein: CASRIADGIYEQYF

clone size: few
D gene: -
J gene: TRBJ2-7
V gene: TRBV28
CDR3 DNA: TGTGCCAGCAGTCACAGTGGGGAGCAGCGGTGGACCTACGAGCAGTACTTC
CDR3 protein: CASSHSGEQRWTYEQYF

clone size: -
D gene: -
J gene: TRBJ2-3
V gene: TRBV9
CDR3 DNA: TGTGCCAGCAGCGCCCGTATCGGGGGGCTTAAAGATACGCAGTATTTT
CDR3 protein: CASSARIGGLKDTQYF

clone size: few
D gene: TRBD2
J gene: TRBJ2-3
V gene: TRBV5-8
CDR3 DNA: TGTGCCAGCAGCTTCCTAGCGGGGGGGACCACAGATACGCAGTATTTT
CDR3 protein: CASSFLAGGTTDTQYF

clone size: -
D gene: TRBD2
J gene: TRBJ2-1
V gene: TRBV7-2
CDR3 DNA: TGTGCCAGCAGCTTAGCGCTGACTAGCGGGGAGCAGTTCTTC
CDR3 protein: CASSLALTSGEQFF

clone size: -
D gene: -
J gene: TRBJ1-2
V gene: TRBV7-2
CDR3 DNA: TGTGCCAGCAGCCCCCAAGGCGGGGGCACTCACGGCTACACCTTC
CDR3 protein: CASSPQGGGTHGYTF

clone size: -
D gene: TRBD1
J gene: TRBJ1-2
V gene: TRBV7-9
CDR3 DNA: TGTGCCAGCAGCTTATCGGCAGGGGGAGACTATGGCTACACCTTC
CDR3 protein: CASSLSAGGDYGYTF

clone size: few
D gene: TRBD2
J gene: TRBJ2-1
V gene: TRBV7-3
CDR3 DNA: TGTGCCAGCAGCTTCCTAGCGGGGGGCGGCAATGAGCAGTTCTTC
CDR3 protein: CASSFLAGGGNEQFF

clone size: few
D gene: TRBD2
J gene: TRBJ2-1
V gene: TRBV5-5
CDR3 DNA: TGTGCCAGCAGCCCGGGACTACCTCATGAGCAGTTCTTC
CDR3 protein: CASSPGLPHEQFF

clone size: -
D gene: TRBD1
J gene: TRBJ2-2
V gene: TRBV7-2
CDR3 DNA: TGTGCCAGCAGCTTACAGGGACAGGTCCCCGGGGAGCTGTTTTTT
CDR3 protein: CASSLQGQVPGELFF

clone size: -
D gene: -
J gene: TRBJ2-1
V gene: TRBV7-8
CDR3 DNA: TGTGCCAGCAGCTTTTCAGTCGGGACTTACAATGAGCAGTTCTTC
CDR3 protein: CASSFSVGTYNEQFF